A single sample gave rise to the 5 T cell receptor beta chains below, sequenced in a study of human T cells and chemical hapten exposure. Time point denoted: patch test 2, 6 weeks after DPC sensitization. Treatment in this sample: therapeutic diphenylcyclopropenone sensitization with weekly scalp DPC. TCRdb redid the calling of the RACE reads with MiXCR, one entry per CDR3 protein. The sample includes some 44,000 distinct CDR3 sequences, about 8.9% of them seen just once. Sequencing used whole blood, obtained in connection with sensitization to the hapten diphenylcyclopropenone (DPC). The receptors stem from a woman between 35 and 50 years old with alopecia areata. Some clones in this sample may be carry-over from other donors' samples.

Only a few counts were recorded for this clonotype. This chain uses TRBV29-1 with TRBJ1-2, with 7 bases that match TRBD1. Germline CDR1 SQVTM, CDR2 ANQGSEA. The CDR3 is 13 amino acids. J lost 7 bases, V lost 4 bases, and 9 bases had no gene match. The CDR3 here is CSVVGQGVSGYTF. The CDR3 DNA follows: TGCAGCGTTGTGGGTCAGGGGGTCAGTGGCTACACCTTC.

This clonotype was counted ten times or more. V and J are TRBV9 and TRBJ2-7, with D perhaps TRBD2 (6 bases). This CDR3 has 13 residues. Germline V gene lookup returns CDR1 SGDLS and CDR2 YYNGEE. V dropped 2 bases and J dropped 2 bases, with 8 bases sitting between them. CDR3 in amino acids: CASSVGGTYEQYF. Here the CDR3 DNA reads TGTGCCAGCAGCGTTGGCGGGACCTACGAGCAGTACTTC.

In its sample, this clonotype was seen many times. V is TRBV7-3 and J is TRBJ1-2; D gene ambiguous. V was cut by 1 base and J by 8 bases, with 11 bases left in between. CDR1 and CDR2 from the germline V gene are SGHTA and FQGTGA. The CDR3 runs to 13 residues. DNA for the CDR3: TGTGCCAGCAGCTTAAATGGGGTGGAGGGCTACACCTTC. This gives the protein CASSLNGVEGYTF.

In this sample, this clonotype turned up many times. The V and J genes are TRBV3-1 and TRBJ2-2; no clear D gene. Germline V gene data show CDR1 as LGHDT and CDR2 as YNNKEL (reference sequence). There are 15 residues in the CDR3. Deletions cut 2 bases from V and 0 bases from J, with 7 bases between. In DNA, the CDR3 is TGTGCCAGCAGCCAACGGGCCTCGAACACCGGGGAGCTGTTTTTT. Amino acids: CASSQRASNTGELFF.

This clonotype was counted only a few times. This CDR3 reads CASSPRWEATNEKLFF. The CDR3 DNA follows: TGTGCCAGCAGCCCTCGCTGGGAGGCAACTAATGAAAAACTGTTTTTT. The chain employs TRBV9 and TRBJ1-4; D ambiguous. V was shortened by 4 bases and J by 0 bases, with 13 bases between the two germline ends. The CDR3 spans 16 residues. The germline CDR1 and CDR2 sequences are SGDLS and YYNGEE. The full variable domain, in which reference TRBV9 and TRBJ1-4 provide the parts outside the CDR3, is DSGVTQTPKHLITATGQRVTLRCSPRSGDLSVYWYQQSLDQGLQFLIQYYNGEERAKGNILERFSAQQFPDLHSELNLSSLELGDSALYFCASSPRWEATNEKLFFGSGTQLSVL.